Given below is one T cell receptor (beta chain) in context. No antigen is known for it. The V and J ends lost 1 base and 4 bases respectively, with 10 bases between them. There are 15 residues in the CDR3. Germline V gene data show CDR1 as SEHNR and CDR2 as FQNEAQ (reference sequence). These data come from a study of identical twins. Findings of the study overall: A lower insertion count was a feature of abundant cord blood beta clonotypes, with no such feature in memory repertoires.

TCRdb re-called the 5' RACE reads through MiXCR, storing one row per CDR3 protein. The sample shows 420,000 or so distinct CDR3 sequences, around 20% of them seen only once. V and J are TRBV7-9 and TRBJ2-2, with D unresolved. The sample taken for sequencing was naive T cells sorted from blood. This sequence originates from a man aged 50-60 years in good health. The CDR3 sequence: CASSLDPSSTGELFF. CDR3 coding DNA: TGTGCCAGCAGCTTAGACCCCTCTAGCACCGGGGAGCTGTTTTTT.